This T cell receptor (beta chain) was obtained from a study of cytomegalovirus exposure and HLA in healthy donors. Study observations and caveats: TCR beta chains numbering more than 150 were designated cytomegalovirus-associated.

Here immunoSEQ multiplex PCR was the method, and the copy in TCRdb shows in-frame clones only, minus some. The sample has around 300,000 clones; approximately 86% are singletons. This clone is a singleton in its sample. No antigen is known for it. Separate from the roughly 630-subject first cohort was the roughly 120-subject validation cohort, to which the donors belonged. CDR3 length: 11 residues. The V and J ends lost 4 bases and 5 bases respectively, with 8 bases between them. Germline CDR1 reads DFQATT; CDR2 reads SNEGSKA (reference sequence). This clonotype originated in a woman aged 18-30 years in good health and CMV-seronegative. The sequenced material came from PBMCs. The chain employs TRBV20-1 and TRBJ2-5; weak D call: TRBD1 (7 bases). CDR3 amino acids: CSATGGETQYF. CDR3 nucleotide sequence: TGCAGTGCTACAGGGGGGGAGACCCAGTACTTC.